The clone carrying this T cell receptor (beta chain) was counted only a few times. This specimen belongs to a study of blood T cell repertoires in COVID-19. Overall study context: Sample material is recorded as cDNA or gDNA derived from T cells, B-cell-depleted T cells, or PBMCs.

Repertoires were generated with immunoSEQ multiplex PCR, while TCRdb's copy carries only in-frame clones and drops some. Of about 220,000 clones listed, 80% to 90% are singletons. The ends were cut back, 5 bases at V and 2 bases at J, with 9 bases in the middle. This CDR3 comprises 14 residues. Germline V gene lookup returns CDR1 LNHDA and CDR2 SQIVND (reference sequence). Material: peripheral blood. This TCR came from a man aged 45-65 years with active or convalescent COVID-19. This chain joins TRBV19 and TRBJ2-2; D perhaps matches TRBD1 (6 bases). CDR3 residues: CASSGQLNTGELFF. The CDR3 nucleotides are TGTGCCAGTAGTGGACAGCTAAACACCGGGGAGCTGTTTTTT.